Included here is one T cell receptor beta chain sequence, with context. The antigen remains undetermined. Every one of the donors was a healthy Caucasian. The data are from a study of identical twins. The CDR3 is 18 residues long. From germline, CDR1 is DFQATT and CDR2 SNEGSKA (reference sequence). Deletions cut 3 bases from V and 4 bases from J, with 28 bases between. Template switching created a universal primer site, and the cDNA included unique molecular identifiers. TCRdb redid the calling of the 5' RACE reads with MiXCR, one entry per CDR3 protein. The repertoire holds 430,000 or so distinct CDR3 sequences, with roughly a quarter as singletons. General study findings and limits: Reduced insertions were recorded for abundant cord blood beta clonotypes, with no such pattern in memory repertoires.

This sample also belongs to another study, concerning T cells expressing NK-cell markers. That publication notes: In about 6 donors, dominant NKG2C+ clonotypes were roughly 1.0-7.0% of CD8+ T cells.

Sequencing was done on a sample of CD4+ T cells sorted from blood. The rearrangement uses TRBV20-1 and TRBJ2-7; the D call may be TRBD1 or TRBD2 (6 bases each). The origin of this receptor is a woman under 30 in good health. In DNA form, the CDR3 reads TGCAGTGCTAGGGCCGGGGGCGGTAGTTTCACGGACGAATACGAGCAGTACTTC. Translation: CSARAGGGSFTDEYEQYF.